A single sample is the source of the 28 T cell receptor beta chains below, sequenced in a study of blood T cell repertoires in COVID-19. Profiling relied on immunoSEQ multiplex PCR, and the TCRdb table lists in-frame clones only, not all of them. The table records 350,000 to 450,000 clones, roughly 85% of them present only once. The source material was peripheral blood. The receptors were gathered from a woman aged 18 to 35 with acute or convalescent COVID-19.

The genes are TRBV6-5 and TRBJ2-7; 11 bases fit TRBD2. The CDR3 totals 14 residues. Germline trimming cut 8 bases from V and 3 bases from J; bases unmatched to any gene: 6. CDR1 MNHEY and CDR2 SVGAGI come from the germline V gene. The DNA of the CDR3 is TGTGCCAGCGCCGAGGGACTAGCGGACTACGAGCAGTACTTC. Translated, it gives CASAEGLADYEQYF.

The chain has TRBV19 and TRBJ1-6; 7 bases fit TRBD1. The CDR3 covers 15 residues. V was clipped by 5 bases and J by 6 bases; unmatched bases: 7. From germline, CDR1 is LNHDA and CDR2 SQIVND (reference sequence). The CDR3 loop is CASSLRTGINSPLHF. The CDR3 nucleotides read TGTGCCAGTAGTCTCCGGACAGGAATTAATTCACCCCTCCACTTT.

J is TRBJ1-2 and V is TRBV30; D perhaps matches TRBD1 (5 bases). V was clipped by 0 bases and J by 6 bases, with 14 bases between them. This CDR3 has 14 residues. From germline, CDR1 is GTSNPN and CDR2 SVGIG (reference sequence). The CDR3 region has the DNA TGTGCCTGGAGTGTACCGGGGGTGGCGCATGGCTACACCTTC. Translated: CAWSVPGVAHGYTF.

The V and J genes are TRBV11-2 and TRBJ2-7; D may be TRBD1 (6 bases). The V gene's germline CDR1 is SGHAT and CDR2 FQNNGV. This CDR3 is built from 18 residues. The V end was cut by 5 bases, the J end by 0 bases, with 23 bases between. CDR3 loop: CASSLDSPGTLSSYEQYF. Here the CDR3 DNA reads TGTGCCAGCAGCCTCGATTCTCCCGGGACACTGAGCTCCTACGAGCAGTACTTC.

This sequence joins TRBV2 and TRBJ1-2; D not certain. Trimming left V 5 bases short and J 1 base short, with 8 bases between. CDR1 is SNHLY and CDR2 is FYNNEI in the germline V gene. CDR3 length: 13 residues. CDR3 coding DNA: TGTGCCAGCAGTCTAGGTCTTAACTATGGCTACACCTTC. Translated: CASSLGLNYGYTF.

The rearrangement links TRBV2 to TRBJ2-7; the match to TRBD2 covers 14 bases. The V gene end was trimmed by 9 bases and the J gene end by 3 bases; junction bases not matched to a gene: 13. CDR3 length: 17 residues. CDR1 and CDR2 (germline): SNHLY, FYNNEI. The DNA of the CDR3 is TGTGCCAGAGGGGAATCCGGACTAGCGGGGGGAAACTACGAGCAGTACTTC. Encoded protein: CARGESGLAGGNYEQYF.

This clone was counted between two and nine times. The V gene is TRBV4-1, the J gene TRBJ2-5; TRBD2 is a possible D gene (6 bases). CDR3 length: 14 residues. Germline loops: CDR1 MGHRA, CDR2 YSYEKL. The ends were cut back, 0 bases at V and 6 bases at J, with 11 bases in the middle. The CDR3 DNA is TGCGCCAGCAGCCAAGAACCCGGGAGAAAGACCCAGTACTTC. It yields the protein CASSQEPGRKTQYF.

This clone was picked up one time. The chain carries TRBV7-9 and TRBJ2-3; D is perhaps TRBD1 (6 bases). Deletions cut 1 base from V and 4 bases from J, with 12 bases between. Germline values: CDR1 SEHNR, CDR2 FQNEAQ (reference sequence). This CDR3 comprises 15 residues. The CDR3 DNA reads as TGTGCCAGCAGCTTAGACAGGGTCGGACCAGATACGCAGTATTTT. It translates to CASSLDRVGPDTQYF.

This chain links TRBV2 with TRBJ2-7; a weak D match, TRBD2 (6 bases). The germline gives CDR1 SNHLY, CDR2 FYNNEI. The CDR3 consists of 12 residues. Trimming shortened V by 11 bases and J by 7 bases, and 18 bases separated the two germline ends. CDR3 sequence reads: CAGGSGPREQYF. Written as DNA, the CDR3 is TGTGCCGGGGGGAGCGGGCCTAGGGAGCAGTACTTC. Based on the CDR3 plus reference TRBV2 and TRBJ2-7, the full variable domain is EPEVTQTPSHQVTQMGQEVILRCVPISNHLYFYWYRQILGQKVEFLVSFYNNEISEKSEIFDDQFSVERPDGSNFTLKIRSTKLEDSAMYFCAGGSGPREQYFGPGTRLTVT.

The rearrangement links TRBV6-5 to TRBJ1-2, with D unresolved. Germline values: CDR1 MNHEY, CDR2 SVGAGI. Trimming shortened V by 5 bases and J by 2 bases, and 15 bases separated the two germline ends. CDR3 length equals 15 residues. The CDR3 here is CASSQLSMGNYGYTF. In DNA form, the CDR3 reads TGTGCCAGCAGTCAGCTGAGCATGGGCAACTATGGCTACACCTTC.

This clone was seen only once. The J gene is TRBJ1-2, the V gene TRBV9; 7 bases align to TRBD1. The germline V gene has CDR1 SGDLS and CDR2 YYNGEE. The V and J ends lost 2 bases and 8 bases, in that order; junction bases with no gene match: 12. This CDR3 has 15 amino acids. The CDR3 is CASSVDRESLVGYTF. The CDR3 nucleotides read TGTGCCAGCAGCGTCGACAGGGAGAGCCTAGTCGGCTACACCTTC.

This rearrangement joins TRBV29-1 to TRBJ1-1; D perhaps matches TRBD1 (5 bases). V shed 4 bases and J shed 1 base, with 25 bases lying between them. This CDR3 is built from 18 residues. Germline CDR1 SQVTM, CDR2 ANQGSEA. CDR3: CSVAVPVWLRGSNTEAFF. The CDR3 region has the DNA TGCAGCGTTGCGGTCCCGGTTTGGTTGCGGGGCTCGAACACTGAAGCTTTCTTT.

This chain links TRBV30 with TRBJ1-2; TRBD1 matches at 7 bases. The J segment lost 2 bases and the V segment lost 2 bases, leaving 5 bases of the junction unmatched. Germline-derived CDR1 and CDR2 are GTSNPN and SVGIG (reference sequence). The CDR3 runs to 14 residues. The CDR3 spells CAWSRDRENYGYTF. The CDR3 nucleotides are TGTGCCTGGAGTCGGGACAGAGAAAACTATGGCTACACCTTC.

V is TRBV7-6 and J is TRBJ2-5; D gene ambiguous. From germline, CDR1 is SGHVS and CDR2 FNYEAQ. V lost 5 bases and J 5 bases, leaving 18 bases between the germline ends. The CDR3 consists of 15 residues. CDR3 amino acids: CASSAQPGGRETQYF. The CDR3 DNA reads TGTGCCAGCAGCGCGCAGCCCGGCGGTAGGGAGACCCAGTACTTC.

V usage is TRBV15 and J usage is TRBJ1-1; D unclear. The CDR3 extends over 15 amino acids. The ends were cut back, 3 bases at V and 1 base at J, with 12 bases in the middle. Germline CDR1 and CDR2: LNHNV and YYDKDF (reference sequence). CDR3 nucleotide sequence: TGTGCCACCAGCAGTGCAGATTATTCGAACACTGAAGCTTTCTTT. Its translation: CATSSADYSNTEAFF. The whole variable domain, filled in from reference TRBV15 and TRBJ1-1, reads DAMVIQNPRYQVTQFGKPVTLSCSQTLNHNVMYWYQQKSSQAPKLLFHYYDKDFNNEADTPDNFQSRRPNTSFCFLDIRSPGLGDTAMYLCATSSADYSNTEAFFGQGTRLTVV.

The CDR3, as DNA: TGTGCCAGCAGTGAATTCGGGTCGGTGAACACTGAAGCTTTCTTT. Protein product: CASSEFGSVNTEAFF. This rearrangement joins TRBV6-1 to TRBJ1-1; D remains unclear. The CDR3 consists of 15 residues. V was shortened by 2 bases and J by 0 bases, with 10 bases between the two germline ends. Germline V CDR1 and CDR2: MNHNS, SASEGT.

The rearrangement joins TRBV6-5 to TRBJ1-3; 7 nucleotides agree with TRBD1. The ends lost 5 bases at V and 2 bases at J; junction bases unmatched: 6. The germline V gene has CDR1 MNHEY and CDR2 SVGAGI. The CDR3 consists of 15 residues. CDR3 sequence reads: CASSRDRDPGNTIYF. CDR3 DNA: TGTGCCAGCAGTAGAGACAGGGACCCTGGAAACACCATATATTTT.

The rearrangement links TRBV5-1 to TRBJ1-1; TRBD1 matches at 7 bases. This CDR3 has 16 residues. V lost 1 base and J lost 8; bases outside the gene matches: 14. Germline lookup yields CDR1 SGHRS and CDR2 YFSETQ. CDR3 in amino acids: CASSLPPGQKMGEAFF. DNA of the CDR3: TGCGCCAGCAGCTTGCCGCCGGGACAGAAAATGGGCGAAGCTTTCTTT.

V usage is TRBV28 and J usage is TRBJ1-5; 10 bases are shared with TRBD1. The CDR3 is made up of 18 amino acids. CDR1 is MDHEN and CDR2 is SYDVKM in the germline V gene. The V segment lost 5 bases and the J segment 6 bases; nucleotides outside the gene matches: 16. The CDR3 nucleotides are TGTGCCAGCAGTGAGACTGGCCAACGGACAGGGGGTGGTCAGCCCCAGCATTTT. It encodes CASSETGQRTGGGQPQHF.

The rearrangement joins TRBV13 to TRBJ1-6; maybe TRBD1 (5 bases). Germline CDR1 PRHDT, CDR2 FYEKMQ (reference sequence). This CDR3 region has 15 residues. The V gene lost 5 bases and the J gene lost 6 bases, with 14 bases spanning the gap. The CDR3 here is CASSEAGTRNSPLHF. The CDR3 DNA follows: TGTGCCAGCAGCGAAGCTGGGACTCGTAATTCACCCCTCCACTTT. Complete variable domain (other parts from reference TRBV13 and TRBJ1-6): AAGVIQSPRHLIKEKRETATLKCYPIPRHDTVYWYQQGPGQDPQFLISFYEKMQSDKGSIPDRFSAQQFSDYHSELNMSSLELGDSALYFCASSEAGTRNSPLHFGNGTRLTVT.

This chain links TRBV19 with TRBJ1-6, with 9 bases identical to TRBD1. There are 15 residues in the CDR3. In germline, CDR1 is LNHDA, CDR2 SQIVND (reference sequence). V shed 3 bases, J shed 7 bases, and the junction held 4 bases outside the gene matches. CDR3 sequence (DNA): TGTGCCAGTAGTATCCGGGACAGGGAAAATTCACCCCTCCACTTT. The encoded protein is CASSIRDRENSPLHF.

The chain recombines TRBV25-1 with TRBJ1-1; TRBD1 aligns across 7 bases. CDR1 and CDR2 (germline): MGHDK, SYGVNS. Trimming removed 6 bases from V and 6 bases from J; junction bases left unmatched: 4. The CDR3 is 12 amino acids. This CDR3 reads CASSVDRAEAFF. CDR3 nucleotides: TGTGCCAGCAGCGTCGACAGGGCTGAAGCTTTCTTT.

The chain links TRBV4-1 to TRBJ2-7, with TRBD2 identical over 7 bases. The CDR3 extends over 16 amino acids. The V segment lost 2 bases and the J segment 0 bases; nucleotides outside the gene matches: 7. Germline-derived CDR1 and CDR2 are MGHRA and YSYEKL. CDR3 in DNA: TGCGCCAGCAGCCAAATACTAGCGAAAAGCTCCTACGAGCAGTACTTC. The encoded protein is CASSQILAKSSYEQYF.

This chain links TRBV6-6 with TRBJ1-6; 7 bases map to TRBD1. The CDR3 runs 14 residues. Trimming took 7 bases from V and 7 from J; bases not matched to a gene: 7. The V gene's germline CDR1 is MNHNY and CDR2 SVGAGI (reference sequence). The CDR3 is CASTWDRKNSPLHF. The CDR3 nucleotides read TGTGCCAGCACGTGGGACAGAAAGAATTCACCCCTCCACTTT.

The chain carries TRBV2 and TRBJ2-7, with 7 bases lining up with TRBD1. Trimming took 8 bases from V and 3 from J; bases not matched to a gene: 1. The germline V gene has CDR1 SNHLY and CDR2 FYNNEI. The CDR3 extends over 11 amino acids. The CDR3 reads CASGTVYEQYF. DNA for the CDR3: TGTGCCAGCGGGACAGTCTACGAGCAGTACTTC.

This rearrangement joins TRBV9 to TRBJ2-5; D perhaps matches TRBD2 (5 bases). V lost 4 bases, J lost 0 bases, and 31 bases lay in between. CDR1 and CDR2 from the germline V gene are SGDLS and YYNGEE. The CDR3 covers 21 residues. The CDR3 DNA reads TGTGCCAGCAGCTCGAACCCTCGATCACTAGGCCGAGGGATTTACCAAGAGACCCAGTACTTC. Protein sequence: CASSSNPRSLGRGIYQETQYF.

This clone has at least ten counts. The J gene is TRBJ1-5, the V gene TRBV6-1, with 9 bases that match TRBD1. V trimming: 3 bases; J trimming: 1 base; junction bases outside the gene matches: 7. This CDR3 region has 17 residues. CDR1 is MNHNS, CDR2 SASEGT, per germline. CDR3 in DNA: TGTGCCAGCAGTGACACAGGGGGCGGTTTGAGCAATCAGCCCCAGCATTTT. The encoded protein is CASSDTGGGLSNQPQHF.

The CDR3 DNA is TGCGCCAGCAGCTTGGCGGCAGGCATATATAATTCACCCCTCCACTTT. Protein product: CASSLAAGIYNSPLHF. The chain carries TRBV5-1 and TRBJ1-6, with no clear D. Germline V gene lookup returns CDR1 SGHRS and CDR2 YFSETQ. The CDR3 length is 16 residues. The V gene lost 0 bases and the J gene lost 4 bases, with 11 bases spanning the gap.